The 9 T cell receptor beta chains below all came from one sample that was sequenced in a study of shared clonotypes between healthy human individuals. The repertoire was sequenced with immunoSEQ multiplex PCR; TCRdb's copy has only in-frame clones and lacks some. The sample carries roughly 1,000,000 clones, approximately 80% recorded once. Specimen: memory CD4+ T cells from PBMCs. Subset: CD45RA-negative fraction. The receptor source for this set is a man aged 18 to 30 in good health. Some clones in this sample may be carry-over from other donors' samples.

The chain links TRBV10-3 to TRBJ2-2; D is undetermined. From germline, CDR1 is ENHRY and CDR2 SYGVKD. V was trimmed by 10 bases and J by 0 bases, leaving 15 bases between them. The CDR3 sequence is 15 residues long. The CDR3 spells CATKRTVANTGELFF. CDR3 in DNA: TGTGCCACAAAACGGACGGTTGCGAACACCGGGGAGCTGTTTTTT.

J is TRBJ2-3 and V is TRBV9; D unresolved. The CDR3 extends over 14 amino acids. Deletions cut 9 bases from V and 7 bases from J, with 21 bases between. The germline V gene encodes CDR1 SGDLS and CDR2 YYNGEE. The CDR3 loop reads CATTHPPLTNTQYF. The CDR3 region has the DNA TGTGCCACCACCCACCCCCCCCTGACAAATACGCAGTATTTT.

This clone was counted once. The V gene is TRBV6-1, the J gene TRBJ1-5; D gene uncertain. The CDR3 contains 13 residues. Germline CDR1 is MNHNS and CDR2 is SASEGT. Trimming shortened V by 7 bases and J by 3 bases, and 10 bases separated the two germline ends. The CDR3 loop reads CASMRVNNQPQHF. The CDR3 coding sequence is TGTGCCAGCATGCGGGTTAACAATCAGCCCCAGCATTTT.

The chain couples TRBV28 to TRBJ2-3, with D maybe TRBD2 (6 bases). Germline-derived CDR1 and CDR2 are MDHEN and SYDVKM. V was clipped by 7 bases and J by 1 base, with 15 bases between them. The CDR3 consists of 15 residues. Written as DNA, the CDR3 is TGTGCCAGCACCCAGGGCGGAGGGGGCACAGATACGCAGTATTTT. As protein: CASTQGGGGTDTQYF.

CDR3 DNA: TGTGCCAGCAGTTATGGTCAGTCGGGTCAAGAGACCCAGTACTTC. Translated, it gives CASSYGQSGQETQYF. This chain joins TRBV6-5 and TRBJ2-5; unclear D gene. The CDR3 is 15 residues long. Per the germline V gene, CDR1 is MNHEY and CDR2 is SVGAGI. The V end lost 3 bases, the J end lost 2 bases, and 13 bases lay between the germline ends.

The V and J genes are TRBV29-1 and TRBJ2-1; no definite D call. CDR1 is SQVTM and CDR2 is ANQGSEA in the germline V gene. V shed 7 bases and J shed 4 bases, with 8 bases lying between them. There are 11 residues in the CDR3. The CDR3 DNA reads as TGCAGCGGGGCTAGTTACAATGAGCAGTTCTTC. Translating gives CSGASYNEQFF.

The chain is built from TRBV29-1 and TRBJ1-1; D uncertain. Germline CDR1 is SQVTM and CDR2 is ANQGSEA. The CDR3 covers 14 residues. V shed 6 bases and J shed 3 bases, with 17 bases lying between them. The CDR3 reads CSVENVYSDTEAFF. DNA of the CDR3: TGCAGCGTAGAAAACGTTTACTCGGACACTGAAGCTTTCTTT.

This clone came up a few times. The chain couples TRBV27 to TRBJ1-5, with TRBD1 matching over 8 bases. Looked up from germline, CDR1 is MNHEY and CDR2 is SMNVEV (reference sequence). The CDR3 totals 16 residues. V dropped 3 bases and J dropped 7; count of bases not matched to a gene: 11. The CDR3 here is CASSFPDRGSGQPQHF. The CDR3 DNA is TGTGCCAGCAGTTTTCCCGACAGGGGTTCAGGGCAGCCCCAGCATTTT.

This clone appeared a few times. CDR3 DNA sequence: TGTGCCAGCTCACCAATCCAGGGTTCCTACAATGAGCAGTTCTTC. Translated: CASSPIQGSYNEQFF. The chain recombines TRBV18 with TRBJ2-1; possibly TRBD1 for D (5 bases). This CDR3 contains 15 residues. Germline-derived CDR1 and CDR2 are KGHSH and LQKENI. The V gene lost 2 bases and the J gene lost 1 base, with 9 bases spanning the gap.